This TCR beta chain was sequenced in a study of blood T cells in healthy people across ages. A sample-barcoded 5' primer and a J-beta primer mix were used in a second PCR of roughly 6 to 11 cycles. TCRdb re-called the 5' RACE reads with MiXCR, one entry per CDR3 protein. The repertoire holds 800,000 to 950,000 distinct CDR3 sequences, with about 28% as singletons. This CDR3 has 14 amino acids. Trimming cost V 5 bases and J 4 bases, with 13 bases left between them. Germline lookup yields CDR1 SGHTA and CDR2 FQGNSA. Per-sample yields of isolated PBMCs were at least 7 million. The sample also formed part of further work on T cells of mothers and their children. That investigation notes: Slightly, though not significantly, more overlap was seen in related than in unrelated mother-child pairs. Persistent microchimeric T cell clones were not found at ~100 per million sensitivity.

This chain connects TRBV7-2 to TRBJ2-3, with D perhaps given as TRBD1 or TRBD2 (6 bases each). The sequence was collected from a woman aged 35 to 49 in good health. The sample consisted of blood. The CDR3 sequence is CASSSLRGADTQYF. The CDR3, as DNA: TGTGCCAGCAGCAGCCTTAGGGGGGCAGATACGCAGTATTTT.